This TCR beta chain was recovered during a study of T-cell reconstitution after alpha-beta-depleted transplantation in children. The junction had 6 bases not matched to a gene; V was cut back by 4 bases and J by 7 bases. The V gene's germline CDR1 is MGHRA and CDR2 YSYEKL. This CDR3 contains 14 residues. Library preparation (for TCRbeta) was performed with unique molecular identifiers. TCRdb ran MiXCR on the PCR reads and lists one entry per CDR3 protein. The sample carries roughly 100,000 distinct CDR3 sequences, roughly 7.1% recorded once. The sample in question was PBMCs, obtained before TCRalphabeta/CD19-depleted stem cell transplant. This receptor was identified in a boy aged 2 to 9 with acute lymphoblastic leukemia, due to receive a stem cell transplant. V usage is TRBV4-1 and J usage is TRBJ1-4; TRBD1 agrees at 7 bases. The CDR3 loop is CASSPDRDFEKLFF. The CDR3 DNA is TGCGCCAGCAGCCCTGACAGGGACTTTGAAAAACTGTTTTTT.